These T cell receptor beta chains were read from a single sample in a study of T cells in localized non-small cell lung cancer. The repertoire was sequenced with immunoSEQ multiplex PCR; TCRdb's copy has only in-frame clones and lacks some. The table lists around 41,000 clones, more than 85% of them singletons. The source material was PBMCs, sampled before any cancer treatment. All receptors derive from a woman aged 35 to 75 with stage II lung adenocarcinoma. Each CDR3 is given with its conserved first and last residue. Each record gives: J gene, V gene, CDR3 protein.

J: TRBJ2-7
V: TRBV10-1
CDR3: CATAPGTNPNEQYF

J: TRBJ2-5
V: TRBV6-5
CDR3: CASSYNELSETQYF

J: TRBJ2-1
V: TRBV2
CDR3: CASRQGENEQFF

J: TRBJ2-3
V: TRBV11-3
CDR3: CASSLGGWGKRGPDTQYF

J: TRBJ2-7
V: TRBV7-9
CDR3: CASSPPRDIPYEQYF

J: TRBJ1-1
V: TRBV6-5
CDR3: CASSTMNTEAFF

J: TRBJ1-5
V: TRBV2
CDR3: CASSEAARSNQPQHF

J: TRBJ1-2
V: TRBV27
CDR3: CASSSAGTGISYGYTF

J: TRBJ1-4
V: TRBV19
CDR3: CASSTGTVVEKLFF

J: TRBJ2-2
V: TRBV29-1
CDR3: CSVEPSGSPGELFF

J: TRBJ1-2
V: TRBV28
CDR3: CASTLTGYGYTF

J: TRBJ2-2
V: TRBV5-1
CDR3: CASSPLISSGELFF

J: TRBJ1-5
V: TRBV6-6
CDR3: CASSYKGQPQHF

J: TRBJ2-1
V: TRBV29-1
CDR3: CSEEAGLRGLQFF

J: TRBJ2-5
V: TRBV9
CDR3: CASSVDPYLVSEGIETQYF

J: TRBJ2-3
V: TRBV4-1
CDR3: CASSQGGRGGGDTQYF

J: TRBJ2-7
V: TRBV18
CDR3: CASSLYPGLWRAGEQYF

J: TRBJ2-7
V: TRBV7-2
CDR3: CASSLDSSSSYEQYF

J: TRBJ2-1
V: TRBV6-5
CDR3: CASSYLGTNEQFF

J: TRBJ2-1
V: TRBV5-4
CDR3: CASSLQGGEQFF

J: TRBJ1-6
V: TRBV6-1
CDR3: CASSEAPTGYSPLHF

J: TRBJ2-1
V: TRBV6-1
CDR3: CASVQGSYNEQFF

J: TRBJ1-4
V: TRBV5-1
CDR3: CASSLQGAPNEKLFF

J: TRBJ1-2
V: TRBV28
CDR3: CASSSDRYGYTF

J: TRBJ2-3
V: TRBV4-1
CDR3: CASSQDALATDTQYF

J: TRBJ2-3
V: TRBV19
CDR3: CASSIGGGFSTDTQYF

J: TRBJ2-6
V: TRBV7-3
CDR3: CASSAASGANVLTF

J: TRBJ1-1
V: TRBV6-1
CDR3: CASSPEAPPNTEAFF

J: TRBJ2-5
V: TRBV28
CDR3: CASSLGLTAGGPETQYF

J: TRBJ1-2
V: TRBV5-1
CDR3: CASSRTQGNYGYTF

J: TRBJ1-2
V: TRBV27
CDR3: CASSFGVGANYGYTF

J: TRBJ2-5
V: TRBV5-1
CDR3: CASSSPTRETQYF

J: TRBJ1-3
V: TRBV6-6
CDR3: CASSYPDTGNTIYF

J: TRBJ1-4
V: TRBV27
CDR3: CASSLAKRQGIEKLFF

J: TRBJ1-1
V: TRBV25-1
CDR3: CASSKLGGAEAFF

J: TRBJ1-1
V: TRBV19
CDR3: CASSSDRALGTEAFF

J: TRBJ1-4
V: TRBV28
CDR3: CASSTPGMREKLFF

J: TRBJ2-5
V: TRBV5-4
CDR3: CASSLAAIQETQYF

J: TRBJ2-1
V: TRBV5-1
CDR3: CASSLESRSYNEQFF

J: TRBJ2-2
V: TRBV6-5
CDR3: CASSTGGRTGELFF

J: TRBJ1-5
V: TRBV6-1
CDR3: CASSELQGPQPQHF

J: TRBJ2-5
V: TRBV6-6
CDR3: CASSPAEVRETQYF

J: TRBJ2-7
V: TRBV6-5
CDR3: CASSNGQYEQYF

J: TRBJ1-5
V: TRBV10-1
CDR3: CASSEVRQAPYSNQPQHF

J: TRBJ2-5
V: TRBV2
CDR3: CASGGLAGEKTQYF

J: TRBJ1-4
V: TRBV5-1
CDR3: CASSYAGTVDEKLFF

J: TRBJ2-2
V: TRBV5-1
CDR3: CASSPWTSGSISTGELFF

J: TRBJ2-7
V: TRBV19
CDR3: CASSITVGGLDSYEQYF

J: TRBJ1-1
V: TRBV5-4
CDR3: CASSLWGQGPAAEAFF

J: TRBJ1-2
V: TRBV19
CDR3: CASSTTEDRGNGYTF

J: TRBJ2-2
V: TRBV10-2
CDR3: CASSRDTTTGELFF

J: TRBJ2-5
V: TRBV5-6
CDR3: CASSLGLAGVQETQYF

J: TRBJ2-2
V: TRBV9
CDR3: CASSVDFTGGAPSAGELFF

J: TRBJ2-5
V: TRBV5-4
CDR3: CASSLEVAGGQETQYF

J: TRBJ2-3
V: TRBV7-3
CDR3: CASSSGNTQYF